This paragraph covers one T cell receptor beta chain sequence. The antigen is not known. This record comes from a study of shared clonotypes between healthy human individuals. Study results and caveats: Blood was the sole source, and tissue repertoires probably differ.

This table comes from immunoSEQ multiplex PCR, and its TCRdb copy is limited to in-frame clones, with some not included. The profile shows a few million clones, 85% to 95% of them singletons. The CDR3 is made up of 13 amino acids. The V gene lost 11 bases and the J gene lost 3 bases, with 14 bases spanning the gap. Germline CDR1 MNHEY, CDR2 SVGAGI. Sequencing was performed on naive CD4+ T cells sorted from blood. Subset indicated: CD45RA+ positively selected. This clonotype originated in a man between 18 and 35 years old in good health. The V gene is TRBV6-5, the J gene TRBJ1-5; D may be TRBD1 (5 bases). This CDR3 reads CAAGARNNQPQHF. The CDR3 DNA is TGTGCCGCTGGGGCAAGGAACAATCAGCCCCAGCATTTT.